This T cell receptor beta chain was recovered during a study of blood T cell repertoires in COVID-19. About the study: The study drew acute and convalescent COVID-19 samples from the United States, Italy and Spain. Sample material is recorded as cDNA or gDNA derived from T cells, B-cell-depleted T cells, or PBMCs.

This clone was found once. Original handling: Reference gene primer amplification gave nucleated cell count estimates. Produced via immunoSEQ multiplex PCR; TCRdb's table is partial and in-frame only. V and J calls and clone size are copied from that table; D and trimming were computed from the DNA. The sample yields more than 90,000 clones, approximately 85% seen once. The CDR3 totals 15 residues. Trimming at V came to 2 bases and at J to 2 bases, leaving 1 base not matched to a gene. Germline V gene lookup returns CDR1 PRHDT and CDR2 FYEKMQ (reference sequence). The V call is TRBV13, the J call TRBJ2-1, with 9 bases lining up with TRBD2. The TCR was taken from a human donor in a cohort sampled during active COVID-19. Sequenced material: peripheral blood. The CDR3 DNA follows: TGTGCCAGCAGCTTACCTAGCGGGGCCTACAATGAGCAGTTCTTC. Amino acids: CASSLPSGAYNEQFF.